This TCR beta chain was captured by sequencing in a study of blood T cell repertoires in COVID-19. Study-wide context: The analysed material was cDNA or gDNA that came from T cells, B-cell-depleted T cells, or PBMCs.

This clone was observed a few times. Germline CDR1 SGHAT, CDR2 FQNNGV. Trimming stripped 5 bases from V and 8 bases from J, with 13 bases between. This CDR3 region has 12 residues. Sequencing used immunoSEQ multiplex PCR; TCRdb keeps in-frame clones, though not all of them. The table has 210,000 or so clones, roughly 80% seen once. The TCR sequence derives from a woman aged 80 or older with active or convalescent COVID-19. J is TRBJ2-7 and V is TRBV11-2; tentatively, D is TRBD2 (5 bases). The sample was peripheral blood. CDR3 bases: TGTGCCAGCAGCACAAGCGCGGGTAAGCAGTACTTC. Protein product: CASSTSAGKQYF.